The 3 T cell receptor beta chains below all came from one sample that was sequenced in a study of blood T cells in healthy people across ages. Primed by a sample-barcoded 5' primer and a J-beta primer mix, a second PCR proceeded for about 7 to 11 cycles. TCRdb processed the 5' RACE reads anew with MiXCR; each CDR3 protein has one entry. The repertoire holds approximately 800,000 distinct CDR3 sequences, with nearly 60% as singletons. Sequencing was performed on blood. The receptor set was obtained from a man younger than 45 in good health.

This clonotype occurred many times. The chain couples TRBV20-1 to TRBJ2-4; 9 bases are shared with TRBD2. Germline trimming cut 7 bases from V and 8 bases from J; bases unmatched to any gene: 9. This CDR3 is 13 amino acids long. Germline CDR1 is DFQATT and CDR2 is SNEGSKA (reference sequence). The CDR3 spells CSGMGGRGDIQYF. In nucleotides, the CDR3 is TGCAGTGGTATGGGCGGGAGGGGAGACATTCAGTACTTC.

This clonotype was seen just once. The CDR3: CASSFEGTRQETQYF. The CDR3 nucleotides are TGTGCCAGCAGCTTCGAAGGGACTAGACAAGAGACCCAGTACTTC. The J gene is TRBJ2-5, the V gene TRBV2, with TRBD2 matching over 8 bases. The CDR3 is made up of 15 amino acids. Per the germline V gene, CDR1 is SNHLY and CDR2 is FYNNEI. V was pared by 6 bases and J by 2 bases, with 8 bases of the junction left unmatched.

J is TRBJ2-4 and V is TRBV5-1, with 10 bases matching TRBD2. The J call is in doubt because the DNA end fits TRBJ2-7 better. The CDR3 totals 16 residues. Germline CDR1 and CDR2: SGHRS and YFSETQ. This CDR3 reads CASSKLAGAQTYEQYF. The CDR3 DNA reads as TGCGCCAGCAGCAAGCTAGCGGGGGCCCAAACCTACGAGCAGTACTTC.